This T cell receptor (beta chain) stems from a study of T cells after posttransplantation cyclophosphamide (dated by TCRdb to the mid-2010s). Background on the whole study: Using TRB sequencing, the study followed how the T cell repertoire rebuilt after myeloablative bone marrow transplantation with posttransplantation cyclophosphamide given as GVHD prophylaxis. Samples from 35 to 45 PTCy-treated patients, along with samples from around 16 of their related bone marrow donors, underwent antigen receptor sequencing. Blood from all 30 or so PTCy patients who had 1-year posttransplant specimens underwent TRB sequencing. In 3 patients, TRB sequencing was also performed on up to roughly 3 more blood samples taken 2 to 5.2 years after transplant, and in 4 patients, pretransplant blood was also TRB-sequenced. TRA and TRB clonality were tightly correlated in 9 samples, so subsequent TCR analyses focused on TRB only. Public TRB sequences were compared against a database of over 3,500 sequences linked to responses to pathogens, tumor antigens, self-antigens and alloantigens.

Beyond this particular receptor, the publication reports: At 1-2 months, donor-recipient similarity was low but rose over the first year, and the later blood repertoires were often dominated by donor CD8+ memory clones. The TRB repertoires of T cells infiltrating skin or GI tract showed only limited overlap with the TRB repertoires of T cells in blood. Across under 50 patients, recipient CMV seropositivity and CMV reactivation were highly associated with TRB clonality; PTCy diversity was similar to CNI/methotrexate controls.

TRB sequencing was run on genomic DNA with either the immunoSEQ assay at survey resolution or the hsTCRB kit. On the authors' methods: The immunoSEQ software was used for initial read processing, and the LymphoSeq R package was used for repertoire analyses. For each TRB dataset, clonality was calculated as 1 minus normalized Shannon entropy, and the Gini coefficient was computed as well. Phenotypes of unsorted samples were inferred by mapping TRB sequences from sorted subsets of the recipient or donor onto the same recipient's unsorted samples. TCRdb holds this immuneACCESS table with in-frame rearrangements only. Some clones are missing; in checked studies, unresolved V genes explain under half, and the rest has no known cause. V, J and clone size derive from that table, while D and trimming were established from the DNA sequence. The sample table shows about 32,000 clones, and roughly 90% are seen once. Clones ranked in the top ten supply about 15% of the sample.

In regard to this clone: The antigen it binds to is not known. No per-base quality is available; no much larger clone lies one base away.

The PTCy-treated patients were drawn from a prospective, multi-institutional clinical trial. Peripheral blood and bone marrow mononuclear cells were isolated by Ficoll-Hypaque density centrifugation and were cryopreserved. V gives up 5 bases and J gives up 2 bases, and the segment between their germline ends measures 16 bases. From the germline V gene, CDR1 is SNHLY and CDR2 is FYNNEI. Including the terminal cysteine and phenylalanine, the CDR3 comprises 16 residues. The retained sequence is limited to the CDR3, 48 bases, with the frame set at the first base. The chain links TRBV2 with TRBJ2-1; the D gene is perhaps TRBD2, from 5 matching bases. The receptor was isolated from a woman in her thirties or forties with a blood cancer, CMV-positive, and with a related stem cell donor. Sequenced material: PBMCs. The DNA sequence reads TGTGCCAGCAGTACCCAGCGGTGGTCGGCCTACAATGAGCAGTTCTTC. The encoded protein is CASSTQRWSAYNEQFF. The CDR3 plus the reference TRBV2 and TRBJ2-1 genes for the other parts give the full variable domain: EPEVTQTPSHQVTQMGQEVILRCVPISNHLYFYWYRQILGQKVEFLVSFYNNEISEKSEIFDDQFSVERPDGSNFTLKIRSTKLEDSAMYFCASSTQRWSAYNEQFFGPGTRLTVL.